Following are 21 T cell receptor beta chains from one sample sequenced in a study of chemoradiotherapy in HPV16-positive cancers. Generated by immunoSEQ multiplex PCR, the TCRdb table keeps only in-frame clones and is missing some. The data contain around 33,000 clones, more than 85% of them singletons. Sample: blood, taken from a patient who underwent chemoradiotherapy. The receptor set was obtained from a human donor with HPV-associated anogenital cancer.

As to this clone: One junction end disagrees with the germline gene, perhaps due to a read error. The V gene is TRBV13, the J gene TRBJ2-7, with D possibly TRBD2 on 6 matching bases. Germline V lookup: CDR1 PRHDT, CDR2 FYEKMQ (reference sequence). The CDR3 spans 13 residues. This chain's CDR3 is CASSLGLIHEQYF. CDR3 in DNA: TGTGCCAGCAGCCTAGGACTAATCCACGAGCAGTACTTC.

The chain couples TRBV5-6 to TRBJ2-5; 10 nucleotides match TRBD2. Per the germline V gene, CDR1 is SGHDT and CDR2 is YYEEEE. Trimming removed 2 bases from V and 4 bases from J; junction bases left unmatched: 2. This CDR3 contains 14 residues. The CDR3 DNA reads as TGTGCCAGCAGCTTAGCGGGGGGGCCAGAGACCCAGTACTTC. Protein sequence: CASSLAGGPETQYF.

This clone was detected once. The gene calls are TRBV5-1 and TRBJ2-5, with 9 bases that match TRBD1. CDR3 length: 14 residues. J lost 2 bases, V lost 4 bases, and 3 bases had no gene match. The germline V gene encodes CDR1 SGHRS and CDR2 YFSETQ. The CDR3 here is CASSQGTGQETQYF. DNA for the CDR3: TGCGCCAGCAGCCAGGGGACAGGGCAAGAGACCCAGTACTTC.

The chain couples TRBV7-2 to TRBJ1-5; tentative D call: TRBD1 (6 bases). The CDR3 loop spans 16 amino acids. From germline, CDR1 is SGHTA and CDR2 FQGNSA. Trimming left V 5 bases short and J 0 bases short, with 14 bases between. CDR3 region: CASSPHRAYSNQPQHF. CDR3 bases: TGTGCCAGCAGCCCCCACAGGGCTTATAGCAATCAGCCCCAGCATTTT.

The rearrangement joins TRBV5-8 to TRBJ1-5, with a possible D match to TRBD1 (6 bases). V was shortened by 4 bases and J by 4 bases, with 12 bases between the two germline ends. The CDR3 is 14 amino acids. Per the germline V gene, CDR1 is SGHTS and CDR2 is YDEGEE. CDR3 residues: CASSRGTLNQPQHF. CDR3 DNA sequence: TGTGCCAGCAGCCGCGGGACACTTAATCAGCCCCAGCATTTT.

The J gene is TRBJ1-1, the V gene TRBV7-2, with 10 bases fitting TRBD1. The germline CDR1 and CDR2 sequences are SGHTA and FQGNSA. This CDR3 has 14 amino acids. With 3 bases clipped from V and 4 bases from J, the junction kept 2 bases outside the gene matches. CDR3 loop: CASSFDRGPTEAFF. CDR3 DNA sequence: TGTGCCAGCAGCTTCGACAGGGGGCCCACTGAAGCTTTCTTT.

This CDR3 is CASSLPLAYNSPLHF. The CDR3 nucleotides are TGTGCCAGCAGCCTTCCTCTGGCCTATAATTCACCCCTCCACTTT. The chain combines TRBV7-8 with TRBJ1-6; D is uncertain. The CDR3 runs 15 residues. The germline V gene encodes CDR1 SGHVS and CDR2 FQNEAQ. V was shortened by 5 bases and J by 2 bases, with 10 bases between the two germline ends.

The chain employs TRBV2 and TRBJ2-2; D perhaps matches TRBD2 (5 bases). The CDR3 totals 14 residues. CDR1 is SNHLY and CDR2 is FYNNEI in the germline V gene. Deletions cut 4 bases from V and 7 bases from J, with 13 bases between. This chain's CDR3 is CASSAGSEGGELFF. The CDR3 DNA is TGTGCCAGCAGTGCGGGTAGCGAGGGCGGGGAGCTGTTTTTT. Using reference TRBV2 and TRBJ2-2 for the parts outside the CDR3, the full variable domain is EPEVTQTPSHQVTQMGQEVILRCVPISNHLYFYWYRQILGQKVEFLVSFYNNEISEKSEIFDDQFSVERPDGSNFTLKIRSTKLEDSAMYFCASSAGSEGGELFFGEGSRLTVL.

The table lists this clone with a count of one. V gene TRBV10-3 combines with J gene TRBJ2-7; TRBD1 might be the D (6 bases). CDR3 length: 16 residues. CDR1 ENHRY and CDR2 SYGVKD come from the germline V gene. Trimming took 0 bases from V and 0 from J, leaving 12 bases between them. In DNA form, the CDR3 reads TGTGCCATCAGTGAGTCTGAGGGGGTGGTCTCCTACGAGCAGTACTTC. Residues: CAISESEGVVSYEQYF.

The CDR3 here is CASSGARQGPYGYTF. CDR3 nucleotides: TGCGCCAGCAGTGGAGCTCGACAGGGTCCCTATGGCTACACCTTC. The V call is TRBV10-1, the J call TRBJ1-2, with 7 positions matching TRBD1. The J segment lost 4 bases and the V segment lost 4 bases, leaving 9 bases of the junction unmatched. Looked up from germline, CDR1 is WNHNN and CDR2 is SYGVQD (reference sequence). This CDR3 has 15 residues.

In regard to this clone: Other DNA sequences in the sample encode the same CDR3. The chain couples TRBV18 to TRBJ2-5; unclear D gene. The CDR3 has 12 amino acids. Trimming cost V 3 bases and J 1 base, with 3 bases left between them. CDR1 is KGHSH and CDR2 is LQKENI in the germline V gene. The CDR3 is CASSPSQETQYF. The DNA of the CDR3 is TGTGCCAGCTCACCCTCCCAAGAGACCCAGTACTTC.

This chain joins TRBV19 and TRBJ1-2; D is undetermined. Per germline, CDR1 LNHDA and CDR2 SQIVND (reference sequence). The CDR3 is made up of 14 amino acids. The V and J ends lost 3 bases and 4 bases respectively, with 12 bases between them. The CDR3 loop reads CASSISGVGYGYTF. The CDR3 nucleotides read TGTGCCAGTAGTATCTCTGGGGTGGGCTATGGCTACACCTTC.

The chain combines TRBV5-6 with TRBJ1-1; D may be TRBD1 (5 bases). The germline gives CDR1 SGHDT, CDR2 YYEEEE. The V end lost 2 bases, the J end lost 1 base, and 9 bases lay between the germline ends. The CDR3 is 14 amino acids. CDR3 in DNA: TGTGCCAGCAGCTTCGGACAACCGAACACTGAAGCTTTCTTT. Translation gives CASSFGQPNTEAFF.

This chain joins TRBV29-1 and TRBJ2-2, with TRBD1 matching 7 bases. The trim removed 4 bases at V and 1 base at J, leaving 3 bases unmatched. The CDR3 spans 14 residues. The V gene's germline CDR1 is SQVTM and CDR2 ANQGSEA. CDR3 coding DNA: TGCAGCGTTGGAGACAGGGTGAACACCGGGGAGCTGTTTTTT. Translation: CSVGDRVNTGELFF.

CDR3 amino acids: CASSGGNRGDTGELFF. CDR3 DNA: TGTGCCAGCAGCGGGGGCAACAGGGGAGACACCGGGGAGCTGTTTTTT. V and J are TRBV5-5 and TRBJ2-2; 7 bases are a match to TRBD1. V gave up 4 bases and J gave up 3 bases; unmatched junction bases: 9. Germline CDR1 is SGHKS and CDR2 is YYEKEE (reference sequence). CDR3 length: 16 amino acids.

The chain carries TRBV5-4 and TRBJ2-5; TRBD1 agrees at 10 bases. The CDR3 spans 16 residues. After removal of 3 bases from V and 4 bases from J, the junction contained 9 bases not matched to a gene. Germline V gives CDR1 SGHNT, CDR2 YYREEE (reference sequence). The CDR3 sequence is CASSWGPGQGPETQYF. As DNA, the CDR3 is TGTGCCAGCAGCTGGGGGCCGGGACAGGGGCCAGAGACCCAGTACTTC.

CDR3 in amino acids: CATQGATEAFF. The CDR3 region has the DNA TGTGCCACTCAGGGTGCCACTGAAGCTTTCTTT. The V gene is TRBV6-5, the J gene TRBJ1-1; a possible D gene is TRBD1 (5 bases). The germline V and J ends were trimmed by 10 bases and 4 bases, with 10 bases remaining between them. The CDR3 runs to 11 residues. Looked up from germline, CDR1 is MNHEY and CDR2 is SVGAGI.

The genes are TRBV19 and TRBJ2-1; 11 bases fit TRBD2. The CDR3 spans 14 residues. CDR1 is LNHDA, CDR2 SQIVND, per germline (reference sequence). With 4 bases clipped from V and 4 bases from J, the junction kept 0 bases outside the gene matches. The CDR3 region has the DNA TGTGCCAGTAGTACTAGCGGGGGGTACAATGAGCAGTTCTTC. This encodes CASSTSGGYNEQFF.

The chain uses TRBV4-1 and TRBJ2-7; D is unclear. The germline V gene encodes CDR1 MGHRA and CDR2 YSYEKL. V lost 4 bases, J lost 1 base, and 11 bases lay in between. The CDR3 has 14 residues. This CDR3 reads CASSLAVGSYEQYF. The CDR3 DNA reads as TGCGCCAGCAGCCTGGCGGTCGGGTCCTACGAGCAGTACTTC.

In its sample, this clone was seen once. The rearrangement joins TRBV14 to TRBJ1-4, with D unresolved. CDR1 is SGHDN and CDR2 is FVKESK in the germline V gene. Trimming shortened V by 1 base and J by 6 bases, and 9 bases separated the two germline ends. The CDR3 sequence is 14 residues long. The CDR3 reads CASSQGVGHEKLFF. The CDR3 bases are TGTGCCAGCAGCCAAGGGGTCGGTCATGAAAAACTGTTTTTT.

The V and J genes are TRBV25-1 and TRBJ2-1, with TRBD1 identical over 10 bases. This CDR3 spans 17 amino acids. Germline values: CDR1 MGHDK, CDR2 SYGVNS. With 2 bases clipped from V and 5 bases from J, the junction kept 9 bases outside the gene matches. CDR3 nucleotide sequence: TGTGCCAGCAGTGAACGAGTAGGACAGGGGGGAGACAATGAGCAGTTCTTC. Protein: CASSERVGQGGDNEQFF. Full variable domain (rest looked up from reference TRBV25-1 and TRBJ2-1): EADIYQTPRYLVIGTGKKITLECSQTMGHDKMYWYQQDPGMELHLIHYSYGVNSTEKGDLSSESTVSRIRTEHFPLTLESARPSHTSQYLCASSERVGQGGDNEQFFGPGTRLTVL.